The 6 T cell receptor beta chains below were found in one sample sequenced in a study of CD8+CD57+ T cells in acquired aplastic anemia. TCR beta VDJ and CDR3 profiles were obtained from a genomic DNA template. From the reads, TCRdb called clonotypes with MiXCR, one entry per CDR3 protein. The sample has fewer than 250,000 distinct CDR3 sequences; around 45% are singletons. By flow cytometry, patients selected for sequencing had shown an expansion of CD8+CD57+ cells. Sequencing was carried out using sorted CD4+, CD8+, or CD8+CD57+ T cells (not recorded which) from PBMCs. The source of these receptors is a human donor with aplastic anemia.

This chain joins TRBV18 and TRBJ2-7; a possible D gene is TRBD1 (6 bases). V lost 4 bases, J lost 6 bases, and 25 bases lay in between. The CDR3 has 17 residues. Germline CDR1 KGHSH, CDR2 LQKENI. CDR3 sequence (DNA): TGTGCCAGCTCACTATTAACTACCGGGACACCGGCCTGCGAGCAGTACTTC. This translates into CASSLLTTGTPACEQYF.

The chain couples TRBV7-2 to TRBJ1-6; 8 nucleotides align to TRBD1. The CDR3 is made up of 14 amino acids. V was clipped by 5 bases and J by 6 bases; unmatched bases: 3. Germline V gene sequence: CDR1 SGHTA, CDR2 FQGNSA. CDR3 amino acids: CASSMDRVNSPLHF. CDR3 nucleotides: TGTGCCAGCAGCATGGACAGGGTTAATTCACCCCTCCACTTT.

This clonotype was counted many times. The rearrangement joins TRBV10-1 to TRBJ2-2, with 7 nucleotides matching TRBD1. The germline V gene encodes CDR1 WNHNN and CDR2 SYGVQD (reference sequence). J lost 1 base, V lost 2 bases, and 1 base had no gene match. This CDR3 is 15 amino acids long. The CDR3 coding sequence is TGCGCCAGCAGTGAGAGGGGGCTGAACACCGGGGAGCTGTTTTTT. Its protein is CASSERGLNTGELFF.

The rearrangement links TRBV19 to TRBJ1-1; tentative D call: TRBD1 (5 bases). The CDR3 length is 16 residues. The V gene lost 1 base and the J gene lost 4 bases, with 16 bases spanning the gap. Germline V CDR1 and CDR2: LNHDA, SQIVND (reference sequence). This CDR3 reads CASSIAHRQRGTEAFF. CDR3 in DNA: TGTGCCAGTAGTATAGCCCACCGACAGAGGGGCACTGAAGCTTTCTTT.

The gene calls are TRBV27 and TRBJ2-3; a possible D gene is TRBD1 (7 bases). Trimming pared 6 bases from V and 0 bases from J, leaving 13 bases between. Germline V CDR1 and CDR2: MNHEY, SMNVEV (reference sequence). The CDR3 covers 15 residues. In nucleotides, the CDR3 is TGTGCCAGCAGCCGGGGGACAGCAAGCACAGATACGCAGTATTTT. Translated: CASSRGTASTDTQYF.

The chain carries TRBV7-9 and TRBJ1-2; TRBD1 aligns across 7 bases. The CDR3 has 14 amino acids. The J segment lost 6 bases and the V segment lost 5 bases, leaving 9 bases of the junction unmatched. Germline V gene data show CDR1 as SEHNR and CDR2 as FQNEAQ (reference sequence). In DNA, the CDR3 is TGTGCCAGCAGCCACGACAGGGCACCCGATGGCTACACCTTC. This codes for CASSHDRAPDGYTF.